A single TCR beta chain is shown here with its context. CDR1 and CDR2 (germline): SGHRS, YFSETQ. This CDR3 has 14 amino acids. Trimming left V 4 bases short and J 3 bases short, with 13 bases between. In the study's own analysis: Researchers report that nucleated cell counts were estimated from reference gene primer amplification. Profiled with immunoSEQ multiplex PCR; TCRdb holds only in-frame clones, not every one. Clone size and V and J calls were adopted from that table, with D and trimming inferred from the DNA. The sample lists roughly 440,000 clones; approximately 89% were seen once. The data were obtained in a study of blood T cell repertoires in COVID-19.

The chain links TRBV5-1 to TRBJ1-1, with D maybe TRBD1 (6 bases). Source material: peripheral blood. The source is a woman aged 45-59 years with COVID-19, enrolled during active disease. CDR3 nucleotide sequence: TGCGCCAGCAGCCGAGAGGGGGAAGACACTGAAGCTTTCTTT. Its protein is CASSREGEDTEAFF. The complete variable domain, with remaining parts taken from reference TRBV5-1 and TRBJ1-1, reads KAGVTQTPRYLIKTRGQQVTLSCSPISGHRSVSWYQQTPGQGLQFLFEYFSETQRNKGNFPGRFSGRQFSNSRSEMNVSTLELGDSALYLCASSREGEDTEAFFGQGTRLTVV.